Reported below is one TCR beta chain. This sample stems from a study of untreated major depressive disorder. The CDR3 totals 13 residues. Trimming took off 3 bases at V and 5 bases at J, with 10 bases between the two ends. Per the germline V gene, CDR1 is SGHTA and CDR2 is FQGTGA. No current or lifetime mood disorder and depressive symptom score of 5 or less defined controls. Roughly 30 ml of blood was drawn into EDTA tubes. Magnetic negative selection enriched CD4+ T cells from thawed PBMCs. Measured with immunoSEQ multiplex PCR; TCRdb has only the in-frame clones, and not every one. The sample consists of around 20,000 clones, approximately 95% of them appearing once.

This chain joins TRBV7-3 and TRBJ2-5; D not certain. This clonotype was obtained from a man under 40 in good health. Sequencing used CD4+ T cells from PBMCs. CDR3 sequence: CASSFAIRETQYF. DNA of the CDR3: TGTGCCAGCAGCTTTGCCATCAGGGAGACCCAGTACTTC.